One sample yielded the 17 T cell receptor beta chains listed below, sequenced in a study of cytomegalovirus exposure and HLA in healthy donors. The PCR employed 60 Vbeta primers together with 13 Jbeta primers. The data were produced by immunoSEQ multiplex PCR, yet TCRdb's version contains in-frame clones alone and is incomplete. The data hold about 120,000 clones, with over 8.5% observed a single time. Sequenced sample: PBMCs. These receptors all come from a woman aged 40 to 50 in good health and CMV-seropositive.

This sequence joins TRBV5-5 and TRBJ2-3, with D possibly being TRBD2 (5 bases). Germline V gene data show CDR1 as SGHKS and CDR2 as YYEKEE (reference sequence). This CDR3 is 12 amino acids long. V shed 4 bases and J shed 4 bases, with 7 bases lying between them. CDR3 sequence reads: CASSVDSDTQYF. CDR3 coding DNA: TGTGCCAGCAGCGTGGACTCAGATACGCAGTATTTT.

This clone came up a few times. This rearrangement joins TRBV4-1 to TRBJ1-6, with no clear D. The CDR3 consists of 15 residues. V was clipped by 1 base and J by 4 bases, with 8 bases between them. From germline, CDR1 is MGHRA and CDR2 YSYEKL. Here the CDR3 reads CASSQVREYNSPLHF. In DNA, the CDR3 is TGCGCCAGCAGCCAAGTACGGGAATATAATTCACCCCTCCACTTT.

The genes are TRBV6-1 and TRBJ1-6; D call uncertain. The CDR3 totals 15 residues. CDR1 MNHNS and CDR2 SASEGT come from the germline V gene. Trimming pared 2 bases from V and 0 bases from J, leaving 5 bases between. The CDR3 reads CASSELSSYNSPLHF. The CDR3 DNA reads as TGTGCCAGCAGTGAACTGAGCTCCTATAATTCACCCCTCCACTTT.

This clone was counted only a few times. The chain has TRBV6-5 and TRBJ2-5; D is undetermined. The length of the CDR3 is 13 residues. CDR1 and CDR2 from the germline V gene are MNHEY and SVGAGI. Trimming left V 6 bases short and J 0 bases short, with 8 bases between. CDR3 residues: CASSPTYQETQYF. The CDR3, as DNA: TGTGCCAGCAGCCCTACTTACCAAGAGACCCAGTACTTC.

This clone has only a few counts. The chain combines TRBV10-2 with TRBJ1-2; possibly TRBD1 for D (5 bases). The V end lost 3 bases, the J end lost 11 bases, and 13 bases lay between the germline ends. CDR3 length equals 12 residues. Germline CDR1 reads WSHSY; CDR2 reads SAAADI. The CDR3 spells CASSDSNRQYTF. The DNA for the CDR3 is TGCGCCAGCAGTGATTCTAATAGACAGTACACCTTC.

V is TRBV5-6 and J is TRBJ2-7; D gene uncertain. This CDR3 spans 12 amino acids. The V end lost 0 bases, the J end lost 2 bases, and 3 bases lay between the germline ends. Germline values: CDR1 SGHDT, CDR2 YYEEEE. The CDR3 spells CASSLVTYEQYF. CDR3 nucleotides: TGTGCCAGCAGCTTGGTAACCTACGAGCAGTACTTC.

This clone was detected only a few times. The chain has TRBV4-1 and TRBJ2-5; 8 bases line up with TRBD2. V lost 4 bases to trimming and J lost 5 bases; unmatched junction nucleotides: 12. The length of the CDR3 is 16 residues. The germline V gene encodes CDR1 MGHRA and CDR2 YSYEKL. The CDR3 sequence is CASSPRGGAGRETQYF. The CDR3, as DNA: TGCGCCAGCAGCCCCCGGGGGGGGGCAGGGAGGGAGACCCAGTACTTC.

This chain uses TRBV28 with TRBJ2-7; 10 bases align to TRBD1. There are 15 residues in the CDR3. The germline V gene has CDR1 MDHEN and CDR2 SYDVKM. V lost 10 bases, J lost 1 base, and 10 bases stayed unmatched. CDR3 DNA sequence: TGTGCCACCACTACGACAGGGGGCGCGTCCTACGAGCAGTACTTC. Encoded protein: CATTTTGGASYEQYF.

CDR3 in DNA: TGTGCCAGCACCCGCGGGGCGACCTACGAGCAGTACTTC. It yields the protein CASTRGATYEQYF. The genes are TRBV28 and TRBJ2-7; perhaps TRBD2 as D (6 bases). CDR3 size: 13 residues. V lost 7 bases and J lost 2, with 12 bases in between. The germline V gene encodes CDR1 MDHEN and CDR2 SYDVKM.

This clone has just a few counts. The chain carries TRBV15 and TRBJ2-2; D gene unclear. Per germline, CDR1 LNHNV and CDR2 YYDKDF (reference sequence). Trimming cost V 3 bases and J 7 bases, with 9 bases left between them. This CDR3 is built from 13 residues. In DNA, the CDR3 is TGTGCCACCAGCAGGAGAGAGGTCGGGGAGCTGTTTTTT. Translated: CATSRREVGELFF. Looking up the rest from reference TRBV15 and TRBJ2-2 gives the full variable domain: DAMVIQNPRYQVTQFGKPVTLSCSQTLNHNVMYWYQQKSSQAPKLLFHYYDKDFNNEADTPDNFQSRRPNTSFCFLDIRSPGLGDTAMYLCATSRREVGELFFGEGSRLTVL.

The table lists this clone with a few counts. The chain joins TRBV7-6 to TRBJ2-1; TRBD1 aligns across 9 bases. The CDR3 runs 16 residues. V lost 5 bases, J lost 4 bases, and 9 bases stayed unmatched. CDR1 is SGHVS, CDR2 FNYEAQ, per germline. The CDR3 DNA follows: TGTGCCAGCAGCACAGCCGGGACAGGGTTTTACAATGAGCAGTTCTTC. Translation: CASSTAGTGFYNEQFF.

The table lists this clone with a few counts. The CDR3 sequence: CASSTGQGETDTQYF. DNA of the CDR3: TGTGCCAGCAGCACGGGACAGGGGGAAACAGATACGCAGTATTTT. This sequence joins TRBV11-3 and TRBJ2-3; 11 bases map to TRBD1. V shed 5 bases, J shed 3 bases, and the junction held 4 bases outside the gene matches. Germline V gives CDR1 SGHNT, CDR2 YENEEA. The CDR3 has 15 residues.

The chain combines TRBV7-2 with TRBJ2-5; D unclear. Trimming removed 1 base at V and 5 bases at J, with 11 bases between. Germline V lookup: CDR1 SGHTA, CDR2 FQGNSA. The CDR3 totals 14 residues. The CDR3 sequence: CASSLGVRDETQYF. DNA for the CDR3: TGTGCCAGCAGCTTAGGAGTTAGAGATGAGACCCAGTACTTC.

This clone was observed a few times. The CDR3 spells CASSEQQGQSNQPQHF. CDR3 bases: TGTGCCAGCAGTGAACAACAGGGTCAAAGCAATCAGCCCCAGCATTTT. This chain joins TRBV6-1 and TRBJ1-5, with a weak D call TRBD1 (6 bases). The CDR3 covers 16 residues. V was shortened by 2 bases and J by 1 base, with 12 bases between the two germline ends. Germline CDR1 and CDR2: MNHNS and SASEGT.

This clone has only a few counts. V is TRBV6-1 and J is TRBJ1-4; the match to TRBD1 covers 11 bases. Per germline, CDR1 MNHNS and CDR2 SASEGT. The length of the CDR3 is 17 residues. With V trimmed by 3 bases and J by 4 bases, 7 bases remained unmatched. The CDR3 DNA sequence: TGTGCCAGCAGTGACCGCGGGACAGGGGGATATAATGAAAAACTGTTTTTT. It codes for CASSDRGTGGYNEKLFF.

The V gene is TRBV30, the J gene TRBJ1-5; D perhaps matches TRBD1 (6 bases). V lost 1 base, J lost 2 bases, and 15 bases lay in between. The CDR3 spans 16 residues. Germline V gives CDR1 GTSNPN, CDR2 SVGIG (reference sequence). The CDR3 loop is CAWSAPGVVGNQPQHF. CDR3 coding DNA: TGTGCCTGGAGTGCCCCAGGGGTGGTCGGCAATCAGCCCCAGCATTTT.

The chain has TRBV29-1 and TRBJ1-4, with 8 bases lining up with TRBD1. The CDR3 has 12 amino acids. The V segment lost 4 bases and the J segment 7 bases; nucleotides outside the gene matches: 2. Germline V lookup: CDR1 SQVTM, CDR2 ANQGSEA. CDR3 sequence (DNA): TGCAGCGTTGTGACAGGGGTTGAAAAACTGTTTTTT. This encodes CSVVTGVEKLFF. The full variable domain, its missing parts supplied by reference TRBV29-1 and TRBJ1-4, is SAVISQKPSRDICQRGTSLTIQCQVDSQVTMMFWYRQQPGQSLTLIATANQGSEATYESGFVIDKFPISRPNLTFSTLTVSNMSPEDSSIYLCSVVTGVEKLFFGSGTQLSVL.